This T cell receptor beta chain was sequenced during a study of graft-versus-host responses after intestinal transplantation. This table comes from immunoSEQ multiplex PCR, and its TCRdb copy is limited to in-frame clones, with some not included. The sample includes approximately 13,000 clones, 35% of them seen just once. The germline V gene encodes CDR1 SGHTA and CDR2 FQGNSA. The CDR3 has 12 amino acids. Trimming stripped 5 bases from V and 4 bases from J, with 8 bases between. The plating included about 200,000 irradiated, violet-dye-labeled stimulator cells together with about 200,000 CFSE-labeled responder cells.

The chain has TRBV7-2 and TRBJ1-2, with D possibly TRBD1 on 6 matching bases. The source of this sequence is a human patient who received an intestinal transplant. This sample comprised alloreactive CD8+ T cells from a mixed lymphocyte reaction culture, obtained before intestinal transplant. The sample's subset: CFSE-low proliferating T cells sorted from roughly six-day pre-transplant mixed lymphocyte reaction (GvH or HvG direction). CDR3 loop: CASSLDSYGYTF. CDR3 sequence (DNA): TGTGCCAGCAGCCTGGACAGCTATGGCTACACCTTC.